The clone carrying this T cell receptor (beta chain) was observed a handful of times. The antigen is undetermined. The data belong to a study of identical twins. Regarding the study as a whole: Low generation-probability sequences were in excess among twin-shared out-of-frame alpha sequences. There was more out-of-frame TCR alpha sharing in monozygotic twins than models estimated. Insertions ran lower in abundant cord blood beta clonotypes, though not in memory repertoires. Zero-insertion findings could be partly confounded by invariant cells (MAIT and iNKT cells).

TCRdb re-derived calls from the 5' RACE reads in MiXCR, one entry per CDR3 protein. The table lists hundreds of thousands of distinct CDR3 sequences, approximately 13% of them singletons, with 1.5% to 2% in the top ten. The CDR3 contains 14 residues. The germline V gene has CDR1 WSHSY and CDR2 SAAADI. Trimming removed 6 bases from V and 7 bases from J; junction bases left unmatched: 8. This sample also belongs to another study, concerning yellow fever vaccine responses in identical twins.

This receptor was identified in a woman aged 18-35 years in good health. This chain links TRBV10-2 with TRBJ2-7, with 11 bases that match TRBD1. The sequencing sample was made of PBMCs. The CDR3 sequence: CASRTGQGAGEQYF. In DNA, the CDR3 is TGCGCCAGCAGAACCGGACAGGGGGCTGGAGAGCAGTACTTC.